These 10 T cell receptor beta chains share one sample of origin, sequenced in a study of blood T cell repertoires in COVID-19. Method: immunoSEQ multiplex PCR; TCRdb's copy keeps in-frame clones and lacks some. The repertoire consists of around 180,000 clones, with roughly 83% occurring once and the leading ten covering 7.5% to 10%. Sequencing was done on a sample of PBMCs or T cells enriched from blood (not recorded which). The receptors were gathered from a woman aged 25 to 45 who had recovered from COVID-19.

The rearrangement joins TRBV7-2 to TRBJ1-2; tentative D call: TRBD1 (5 bases). The length of the CDR3 is 13 residues. The germline gives CDR1 SGHTA, CDR2 FQGNSA. V lost 4 bases to trimming and J lost 4 bases, with 10 bases between them. This CDR3 is CASSSTESYGYTF. CDR3 coding DNA: TGTGCCAGCAGCTCGACAGAATCCTATGGCTACACCTTC.

V usage is TRBV3-1 (or the pseudogene TRBV3-2) and J usage is TRBJ2-7, with D uncertain. This CDR3 spans 14 amino acids. The ends were cut back, 1 base at V and 1 base at J, with 8 bases in the middle. Germline values: CDR1 LGHDT, CDR2 YNNKEL (reference sequence). This CDR3 reads CASSQVYESYEQYF. The DNA of the CDR3 is TGTGCCAGCAGCCAAGTTTACGAGTCCTACGAGCAGTACTTC.

The chain combines TRBV25-1 with TRBJ2-7; 7 nucleotides match TRBD2. V trimming: 2 bases; J trimming: 9 bases; junction bases outside the gene matches: 7. The CDR3 loop spans 13 amino acids. The V gene's germline CDR1 is MGHDK and CDR2 SYGVNS. The CDR3 DNA sequence: TGTGCCAGCAGTGAACTTTCTGGGGGGGTGCAGTACTTC. Its translation: CASSELSGGVQYF.

This rearrangement joins TRBV3-1 (or the pseudogene TRBV3-2) to TRBJ1-6; D unresolved. Germline V gives CDR1 LGHDT, CDR2 YNNKEL (reference sequence). This CDR3 has 16 amino acids. The V and J ends lost 8 bases and 7 bases respectively, with 21 bases between them. This CDR3 reads CASGRVMSAGNSPLHF. Written as DNA, the CDR3 is TGTGCCAGCGGTAGGGTGATGTCTGCGGGGAATTCACCCCTCCACTTT.

The CDR3 DNA follows: TGTGCCAGCAGCTTAAGGGTAGGGGGTTCCTACGAGCAGTACTTC. Translating gives CASSLRVGGSYEQYF. The V and J genes are TRBV7-2 and TRBJ2-7, with a possible D match to TRBD1 (6 bases). CDR3 length equals 15 residues. V dropped 2 bases and J dropped 1 base, with 12 bases sitting between them. Germline lookup yields CDR1 SGHTA and CDR2 FQGNSA. Looking up the rest from reference TRBV7-2 and TRBJ2-7 gives the full variable domain: GAGVSQSPSNKVTEKGKDVELRCDPISGHTALYWYRQSLGQGLEFLIYFQGNSAPDKSGLPSDRFSAERTGGSVSTLTIQRTQQEDSAVYLCASSLRVGGSYEQYFGPGTRLTVT.

This sequence joins TRBV3-1 (or the pseudogene TRBV3-2) and TRBJ2-1, with 7 bases matching TRBD2. Germline V lookup: CDR1 LGHDT, CDR2 YNNKEL (reference sequence). Trimming took 4 bases from V and 8 from J; bases not matched to a gene: 8. The CDR3 has 14 amino acids. The CDR3 DNA sequence: TGTGCCAGCAGCCCTTCTAGCGGTTATGATGAGCAGTTCTTC. Residues: CASSPSSGYDEQFF.

The chain recombines TRBV27 with TRBJ2-7; 7 bases agree with TRBD1. The CDR3 has 13 amino acids. From germline, CDR1 is MNHEY and CDR2 SMNVEV (reference sequence). J gave up 9 bases and V 3 bases, and 8 bases lay outside the gene matches. The CDR3 here is CASSFLDRVGQYF. The CDR3 coding sequence is TGTGCCAGCAGTTTCCTCGACAGGGTCGGGCAGTACTTC.

This chain uses TRBV2 with TRBJ2-1, with D unclear. The V gene lost 5 bases and the J gene lost 4 bases, with 6 bases spanning the gap. The CDR3 has 12 amino acids. The germline V gene has CDR1 SNHLY and CDR2 FYNNEI. CDR3 region: CASSIEYNEQFF. The CDR3 region has the DNA TGTGCCAGCAGTATCGAGTACAATGAGCAGTTCTTC.

The genes are TRBV7-9 and TRBJ2-3; the D gene is possibly TRBD1 (5 bases). The CDR3 has 14 residues. Trimming took off 4 bases at V and 4 bases at J, with 12 bases between the two ends. From germline, CDR1 is SEHNR and CDR2 FQNEAQ (reference sequence). CDR3 protein: CASSSQGRADTQYF. CDR3 coding DNA: TGTGCCAGCAGCTCCCAGGGTCGTGCAGATACGCAGTATTTT.

This clone has only one observation. The chain combines TRBV4-2 with TRBJ2-7, with D perhaps matching TRBD1 (6 bases). Germline values: CDR1 LGHNA, CDR2 YNFKEQ. This CDR3 is 13 amino acids long. Trimming removed 4 bases from V and 0 bases from J, with 7 bases in between. CDR3 nucleotides: TGTGCCAGCAGCCGGGACACCTCCTACGAGCAGTACTTC. The encoded protein is CASSRDTSYEQYF.